Following are 16 T cell receptor beta chains from one sample sequenced in a study of OX40 agonist ivuxolimab in advanced cancers. The data were produced by immunoSEQ multiplex PCR, yet TCRdb's version contains in-frame clones alone and is incomplete. The table lists fewer than 65,000 clones, 70% to 90% of them singletons. Sequenced material: CD4+ or CD8+ T cells sorted from blood, taken in a trial of the OX40 agonist ivuxolimab. These receptors were collected from an adult with an advanced solid tumor such as melanoma, head and neck, liver or kidney cancer.

The chain combines TRBV9 with TRBJ2-2; the match to TRBD2 covers 9 bases. Germline CDR1 reads SGDLS; CDR2 reads YYNGEE. V gave up 3 bases and J gave up 2 bases; unmatched junction bases: 5. CDR3 size: 16 residues. In DNA form, the CDR3 reads TGTGCCAGCAGCGGACTAGCGGCGCCTAACACCGGGGAGCTGTTTTTT. Its protein product is CASSGLAAPNTGELFF.

This chain joins TRBV18 and TRBJ2-1; TRBD2 agrees at 8 bases. CDR3 length: 15 residues. The germline V gene encodes CDR1 KGHSH and CDR2 LQKENI. Germline trimming cut 2 bases from V and 2 bases from J; bases unmatched to any gene: 2. CDR3 residues: CASSPIGGAYNEQFF. The CDR3 DNA reads as TGTGCCAGCTCACCAATCGGGGGGGCCTACAATGAGCAGTTCTTC. The complete variable domain, with remaining parts taken from reference TRBV18 and TRBJ2-1, reads NAGVMQNPRHLVRRRGQEARLRCSPMKGHSHVYWYRQLPEEGLKFMVYLQKENIIDESGMPKERFSAEFPKEGPSILRIQQVVRGDSAAYFCASSPIGGAYNEQFFGPGTRLTVL.

The V call is TRBV5-8, the J call TRBJ1-1, with TRBD1 as a possible D gene (5 bases). The CDR3 has 19 amino acids. Per the germline V gene, CDR1 is SGHTS and CDR2 is YDEGEE. V was trimmed by 3 bases and J by 0 bases, leaving 24 bases between them. The CDR3 nucleotides read TGTGCCAGCAGCTCCGCCGTTTCGGCGGGACGTTACTTGAACACTGAAGCTTTCTTT. Translated: CASSSAVSAGRYLNTEAFF. The complete variable domain, with remaining parts taken from reference TRBV5-8 and TRBJ1-1, reads EAGVTQSPTHLIKTRGQQATLRCSPISGHTSVYWYQQALGLGLQFLLWYDEGEERNRGNFPPRFSGRQFPNYSSELNVNALELEDSALYLCASSSAVSAGRYLNTEAFFGQGTRLTVV.

This chain links TRBV9 with TRBJ2-7; 12 nucleotides agree with TRBD1. The germline V gene has CDR1 SGDLS and CDR2 YYNGEE. The V gene end was trimmed by 2 bases and the J gene end by 7 bases; junction bases not matched to a gene: 7. The length of the CDR3 is 15 residues. The CDR3 reads CASSVDGTGGFEQYF. In DNA form, the CDR3 reads TGTGCCAGCAGCGTCGACGGGACAGGGGGCTTTGAGCAGTACTTC.

The chain carries TRBV5-1 and TRBJ2-3, with 13 bases identical to TRBD2. With V trimmed by 0 bases and J by 4 bases, 2 bases remained unmatched. Germline V gene sequence: CDR1 SGHRS, CDR2 YFSETQ. The length of the CDR3 is 16 residues. In DNA form, the CDR3 reads TGCGCCAGCAGCTTGGGGACTAGCGGGGGCCCAGATACGCAGTATTTT. Translated: CASSLGTSGGPDTQYF.

This chain uses TRBV6-1 with TRBJ1-2, with 7 bases lining up with TRBD1. The V gene end was trimmed by 3 bases and the J gene end by 6 bases; junction bases not matched to a gene: 10. CDR1 is MNHNS, CDR2 SASEGT, per germline. The CDR3 extends over 15 amino acids. CDR3 DNA sequence: TGTGCCAGCAGTGATCTAGGGGGCGCTAGGCATGGCTACACCTTC. It yields the protein CASSDLGGARHGYTF.

The J gene is TRBJ1-2, the V gene TRBV11-1; D unclear. Trimming took off 3 bases at V and 8 bases at J, with 7 bases between the two ends. The CDR3 is 11 residues long. CDR1 SGHAT and CDR2 FQDESV come from the germline V gene (reference sequence). Here the CDR3 reads CASSFRGGYTF. The CDR3 region has the DNA TGTGCCAGCAGCTTTCGAGGGGGCTACACCTTC.

This chain connects TRBV30 to TRBJ1-5; D is undetermined. The CDR3 contains 14 residues. Germline CDR1 and CDR2: GTSNPN and SVGIG (reference sequence). Trimming stripped 1 base from V and 1 base from J, with 8 bases between. The CDR3 bases are TGTGCCTGGAGTGCTGGAGTCAGCAATCAGCCCCAGCATTTT. Its protein product is CAWSAGVSNQPQHF.

This clone was detected only once. The chain employs TRBV6-6 and TRBJ2-1; no definite D call. Germline CDR1 and CDR2: MNHNY and SVGAGI (reference sequence). V lost 2 bases, J lost 0 bases, and 8 bases lay in between. The CDR3 is 15 amino acids. The CDR3 is CASSYRVSSYNEQFF. In nucleotides, the CDR3 is TGTGCCAGCAGTTACAGGGTATCCTCCTACAATGAGCAGTTCTTC.

The CDR3 here is CASSYERLTEAFF. CDR3 coding DNA: TGTGCCAGCAGTTACGAGCGGCTAACTGAAGCTTTCTTT. V is TRBV6-5 and J is TRBJ1-1; D uncertain. CDR1 and CDR2 from the germline V gene are MNHEY and SVGAGI. V lost 2 bases and J lost 5, with 9 bases in between. CDR3 length equals 13 residues.

This clone has more than one count but fewer than ten. This chain joins TRBV19 and TRBJ1-5; D call uncertain. V gave up 6 bases and J gave up 1 base, with 7 bases separating them. Germline CDR1 LNHDA, CDR2 SQIVND (reference sequence). This CDR3 region has 13 residues. The DNA for the CDR3 is TGTGCCAGTAGAATTGGAAGCAATCAGCCCCAGCATTTT. This codes for CASRIGSNQPQHF.

The chain links TRBV7-3 to TRBJ2-2, with D possibly matching TRBD1 (6 bases). The length of the CDR3 is 14 residues. Germline V gene sequence: CDR1 SGHTA, CDR2 FQGTGA. V was clipped by 4 bases and J by 5 bases, with 11 bases between them. The CDR3 DNA follows: TGTGCCAGCAGCTACTTCCAGGGGACCGGGGAGCTGTTTTTT. It encodes CASSYFQGTGELFF. The entire variable domain, with the rest obtained from reference TRBV7-3 and TRBJ2-2, is as follows: GAGVSQTPSNKVTEKGKYVELRCDPISGHTALYWYRQSLGQGPEFLIYFQGTGAADDSGLPNDRFFAVRPEGSVSTLKIQRTERGDSAVYLCASSYFQGTGELFFGEGSRLTVL.

The V call is TRBV2, the J call TRBJ2-3; 9 bases line up with TRBD2. The germline gives CDR1 SNHLY, CDR2 FYNNEI. The CDR3 runs to 15 residues. Trimming took 5 bases from V and 5 from J; bases not matched to a gene: 8. This CDR3 is CASSWSAGGRDTQYF. The CDR3 DNA is TGTGCCAGCAGTTGGTCAGCGGGGGGCCGAGATACGCAGTATTTT. Full variable domain (outside the CDR3, taken from reference TRBV2 and TRBJ2-3): EPEVTQTPSHQVTQMGQEVILRCVPISNHLYFYWYRQILGQKVEFLVSFYNNEISEKSEIFDDQFSVERPDGSNFTLKIRSTKLEDSAMYFCASSWSAGGRDTQYFGPGTRLTVL.

The CDR3 is CASDTLSSYEQYF. Written as DNA, the CDR3 is TGTGCCAGCGACACACTGAGCTCCTACGAGCAGTACTTC. The V and J genes are TRBV28 and TRBJ2-7; D is uncertain. Germline V gene sequence: CDR1 MDHEN, CDR2 SYDVKM. CDR3 length: 13 amino acids. V lost 8 bases and J lost 0, with 11 bases in between. Based on the CDR3 plus reference TRBV28 and TRBJ2-7, the full variable domain is DVKVTQSSRYLVKRTGEKVFLECVQDMDHENMFWYRQDPGLGLRLIYFSYDVKMKEKGDIPEGYSVSREKKERFSLILESASTNQTSMYLCASDTLSSYEQYFGPGTRLTVT.

V gene TRBV19 combines with J gene TRBJ1-4, with D perhaps matching TRBD1 (5 bases). The V and J ends lost 1 base and 10 bases respectively, with 7 bases between them. Per germline, CDR1 LNHDA and CDR2 SQIVND (reference sequence). The CDR3 is 12 amino acids. CDR3 nucleotides: TGTGCCAGTAGTATAGGGGACTCAAAACTGTTTTTT. Translated, it gives CASSIGDSKLFF.

This clone was recorded only once. The chain carries TRBV30 and TRBJ1-6; TRBD1 agrees at 7 bases. Germline trimming cut 5 bases from V and 5 bases from J; bases unmatched to any gene: 3. Germline CDR1 reads GTSNPN; CDR2 reads SVGIG (reference sequence). CDR3 size: 13 residues. CDR3 sequence (DNA): TGTGCCTGGGGGGGACAGCATAATTCACCCCTCCACTTT. This gives the protein CAWGGQHNSPLHF. Variable domain in full (rest from reference TRBV30 and TRBJ1-6): SQTIHQWPATLVQPVGSPLSLECTVEGTSNPNLYWYRQAAGRGLQLLFYSVGIGQISSEVPQNLSASRPQDRQFILSSKKLLLSDSGFYLCAWGGQHNSPLHFGNGTRLTVT.